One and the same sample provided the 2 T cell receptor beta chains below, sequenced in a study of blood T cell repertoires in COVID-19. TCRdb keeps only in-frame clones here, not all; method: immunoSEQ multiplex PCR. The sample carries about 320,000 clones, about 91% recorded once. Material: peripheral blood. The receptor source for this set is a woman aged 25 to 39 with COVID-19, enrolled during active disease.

In DNA, the CDR3 is TGTGCCAGCAGCTCCCGGGACAGGCCCCCGAACACCGGGGAGCTGTTTTTT. Amino acids: CASSSRDRPPNTGELFF. This chain connects TRBV13 to TRBJ2-2; 8 bases map to TRBD1. The CDR3 has 17 residues. V lost 4 bases, J lost 0 bases, and 7 bases stayed unmatched. Germline CDR1 PRHDT, CDR2 FYEKMQ (reference sequence).

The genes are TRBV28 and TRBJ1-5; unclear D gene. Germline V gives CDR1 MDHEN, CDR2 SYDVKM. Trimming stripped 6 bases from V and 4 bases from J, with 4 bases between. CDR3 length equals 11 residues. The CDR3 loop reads CASRSNQPQHF. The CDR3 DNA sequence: TGTGCCAGCAGGTCTAATCAGCCCCAGCATTTT.